This record covers a single TCR beta chain. Authors' methods: Estimation of nucleated cell counts was performed using reference gene primer amplification. TCRdb's copy holds only in-frame clones and misses some; the assay was immunoSEQ multiplex PCR. Clonal size and the V and J genes are those of that table, whereas D and trimming came from the DNA. The sample shows tens of thousands of clones, roughly 84% of them seen only once. The sample belongs to a study of blood T cell repertoires in COVID-19. Overall study: COVID-19 samples collected from the United States, Italy and Spain covered acute and convalescent phases. PBMCs, B-cell-depleted T cells, or T cells were the source of the cDNA or gDNA that made up the material.

Germline CDR1 is SGHRS and CDR2 is YFSETQ. J gave up 5 bases and V 3 bases, and 1 base lay outside the gene matches. CDR3 size: 15 residues. The chain joins TRBV5-1 to TRBJ2-2, with TRBD2 matching 13 bases. The origin of this receptor is a human donor in a cohort sampled during active COVID-19. The donor label of this sample is uncertain. Sequences were obtained from peripheral blood. CDR3 DNA: TGCGCCAGCAGCTCACTAGCGGGGGGGACCGGGGAGCTGTTTTTT. Translation gives CASSSLAGGTGELFF. The full variable domain, in which reference TRBV5-1 and TRBJ2-2 provide the parts outside the CDR3, is KAGVTQTPRYLIKTRGQQVTLSCSPISGHRSVSWYQQTPGQGLQFLFEYFSETQRNKGNFPGRFSGRQFSNSRSEMNVSTLELGDSALYLCASSSLAGGTGELFFGEGSRLTVL.